Below are 14 T cell receptor beta chains sequenced from a single sample in a study of blood T cell repertoires in COVID-19. Profiling relied on immunoSEQ multiplex PCR, and the TCRdb table lists in-frame clones only, not all of them. The sample yields 200,000 to 250,000 clones, about 80% seen once. The sample comprised peripheral blood. The receptors stem from a woman aged 80 or over with acute or convalescent COVID-19.

The V gene is TRBV30, the J gene TRBJ2-7; D is perhaps TRBD2 (6 bases). The V and J ends lost 0 bases and 6 bases respectively, with 12 bases between them. The length of the CDR3 is 13 residues. Germline values: CDR1 GTSNPN, CDR2 SVGIG (reference sequence). In DNA form, the CDR3 reads TGTGCCTGGAGTGTAGAGCTGCGGGGCGAGCAGTACTTC. Its protein product is CAWSVELRGEQYF.

A remark on this clone: This sample includes further DNA sequences coding for the same CDR3. The chain carries TRBV18 and TRBJ1-2; D gene unclear. Trimming pared 3 bases from V and 2 bases from J, leaving 7 bases between. Germline CDR1 reads KGHSH; CDR2 reads LQKENI. The CDR3 is 13 residues long. CDR3 DNA: TGTGCCAGCTCACCGGGAGAAAACTATGGCTACACCTTC. It specifies CASSPGENYGYTF.

This clone was seen a single time. The chain recombines TRBV7-9 with TRBJ1-2, with 7 nucleotides matching TRBD1. J lost 7 bases, V lost 5 bases, and 7 bases had no gene match. The CDR3 totals 13 residues. CDR1 and CDR2 from the germline V gene are SEHNR and FQNEAQ (reference sequence). For the CDR3, the DNA is TGTGCCAGCAGCCGCGACAGGGCGGTTGGCTACACCTTC. Its protein is CASSRDRAVGYTF.

The chain employs TRBV27 and TRBJ2-1; D remains unclear. Trimming took 5 bases from V and 0 from J, leaving 8 bases between them. Germline V gene data show CDR1 as MNHEY and CDR2 as SMNVEV (reference sequence). The CDR3 has 14 residues. The CDR3 nucleotides are TGTGCCAGCAGTGGAGCTAGCTCCTACAATGAGCAGTTCTTC. Its protein is CASSGASSYNEQFF.

The rearrangement links TRBV27 to TRBJ1-2; D might be TRBD1 (6 bases). The length of the CDR3 is 15 residues. The V gene lost 6 bases and the J gene lost 5 bases, with 19 bases spanning the gap. Germline V gene sequence: CDR1 MNHEY, CDR2 SMNVEV (reference sequence). DNA for the CDR3: TGTGCCAGCAGAAACGACAGGCAAGGGAGTTATGGCTACACCTTC. Residues: CASRNDRQGSYGYTF.

The V call is TRBV6-2 or TRBV6-3, the J call TRBJ2-7; 7 bases line up with TRBD2. V shed 6 bases and J 0 bases; nucleotides not matched to a gene: 8. Germline-derived CDR1 and CDR2 are MNHEY and SVGEGT. The CDR3 runs to 15 residues. CDR3 loop: CASSSRSGTSYEQYF. DNA for the CDR3: TGTGCCAGCAGCAGTCGGAGCGGGACCTCCTACGAGCAGTACTTC.

This clone has just a few counts. The chain uses TRBV5-1 and TRBJ2-2, with D maybe TRBD2 (5 bases). V shed 4 bases and J shed 6 bases, with 19 bases lying between them. Looked up from germline, CDR1 is SGHRS and CDR2 is YFSETQ. This CDR3 has 16 amino acids. DNA of the CDR3: TGCGCCAGCAGCCTGGGAGAGCGATCCAACGCCGGGGAGCTGTTTTTT. Protein: CASSLGERSNAGELFF.

This chain links TRBV5-6 with TRBJ2-1, with 13 bases matching TRBD2. The germline CDR1 and CDR2 sequences are SGHDT and YYEEEE. This CDR3 has 16 amino acids. V shed 4 bases and J 7 bases; nucleotides not matched to a gene: 8. As DNA, the CDR3 is TGTGCCAGCAGCCTCCCCGGGACTAGCGGGAAGAATGAGCAGTTCTTC. It yields the protein CASSLPGTSGKNEQFF.

The CDR3 coding sequence is TGTGCCAGCACCCCGACAGGGATGAACACTGAAGCTTTCTTT. This encodes CASTPTGMNTEAFF. V and J are TRBV6-5 and TRBJ1-1; 7 nucleotides agree with TRBD1. The V gene's germline CDR1 is MNHEY and CDR2 SVGAGI. The V gene end was trimmed by 7 bases and the J gene end by 0 bases; junction bases not matched to a gene: 5. There are 14 residues in the CDR3.

This chain uses TRBV9 with TRBJ2-1, with 16 bases that match TRBD2. Germline V gives CDR1 SGDLS, CDR2 YYNGEE. With V trimmed by 5 bases and J by 7 bases, 12 bases remained unmatched. The CDR3 loop spans 18 amino acids. CDR3 residues: CASSKQGTSGGARNEQFF. CDR3 in DNA: TGTGCCAGCAGTAAACAAGGGACTAGCGGGGGGGCACGAAATGAGCAGTTCTTC. Combining the CDR3 with reference TRBV9 and TRBJ2-1 gives the whole variable domain DSGVTQTPKHLITATGQRVTLRCSPRSGDLSVYWYQQSLDQGLQFLIQYYNGEERAKGNILERFSAQQFPDLHSELNLSSLELGDSALYFCASSKQGTSGGARNEQFFGPGTRLTVL.

This clone was detected once. The genes are TRBV24-1 and TRBJ2-3, with 10 bases lining up with TRBD1. J gave up 0 bases and V 3 bases, and 2 bases lay outside the gene matches. The CDR3 runs 16 residues. Germline V CDR1 and CDR2: KGHDR, SFDVKD. The CDR3 loop reads CATSDVGQGSTDTQYF. CDR3 in DNA: TGTGCCACCAGTGATGTGGGACAGGGGAGCACAGATACGCAGTATTTT.

The CDR3 sequence is CASSLKGLGGYNEQFF. CDR3 sequence (DNA): TGTGCCAGCAGCTTAAAAGGTCTGGGGGGCTACAATGAGCAGTTCTTC. The chain employs TRBV7-3 and TRBJ2-1; perhaps TRBD2 as D (6 bases). The CDR3 runs 16 residues. V shed 1 base and J shed 3 bases, with 13 bases lying between them. CDR1 and CDR2 (germline): SGHTA, FQGTGA.

The CDR3 region is CASSLSVRSRDTQYF. For the CDR3, the DNA is TGTGCCAGCAGCCTATCCGTCCGCTCTAGGGATACGCAGTATTTT. The chain couples TRBV4-2 to TRBJ2-3; D gene unclear. Trimming pared 4 bases from V and 6 bases from J, leaving 17 bases between. The CDR3 runs 15 residues. Looked up from germline, CDR1 is LGHNA and CDR2 is YNFKEQ.

The chain has TRBV7-9 and TRBJ2-1; 14 bases match TRBD2. Germline V lookup: CDR1 SEHNR, CDR2 FQNEAQ (reference sequence). V shed 4 bases and J 9 bases; nucleotides not matched to a gene: 8. The CDR3 consists of 16 residues. The CDR3 coding sequence is TGTGCCAGCAGCTCAACGACTAGCGGGAGGGTATCTGAGCAGTTCTTC. This codes for CASSSTTSGRVSEQFF.